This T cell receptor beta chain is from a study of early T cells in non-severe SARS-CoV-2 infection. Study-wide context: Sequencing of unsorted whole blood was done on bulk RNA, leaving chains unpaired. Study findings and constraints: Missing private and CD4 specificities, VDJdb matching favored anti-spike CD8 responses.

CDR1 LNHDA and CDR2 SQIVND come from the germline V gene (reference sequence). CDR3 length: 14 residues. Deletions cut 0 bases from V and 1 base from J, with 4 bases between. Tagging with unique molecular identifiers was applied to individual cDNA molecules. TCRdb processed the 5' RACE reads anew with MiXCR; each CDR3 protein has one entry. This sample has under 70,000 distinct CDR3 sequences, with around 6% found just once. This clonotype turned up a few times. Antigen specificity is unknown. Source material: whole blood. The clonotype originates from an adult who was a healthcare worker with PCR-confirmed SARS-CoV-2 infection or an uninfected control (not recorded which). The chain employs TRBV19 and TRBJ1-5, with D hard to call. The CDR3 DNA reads TGTGCCAGTAGTATAGAGGGGAGCAATCAGCCCCAGCATTTT. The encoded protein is CASSIEGSNQPQHF.